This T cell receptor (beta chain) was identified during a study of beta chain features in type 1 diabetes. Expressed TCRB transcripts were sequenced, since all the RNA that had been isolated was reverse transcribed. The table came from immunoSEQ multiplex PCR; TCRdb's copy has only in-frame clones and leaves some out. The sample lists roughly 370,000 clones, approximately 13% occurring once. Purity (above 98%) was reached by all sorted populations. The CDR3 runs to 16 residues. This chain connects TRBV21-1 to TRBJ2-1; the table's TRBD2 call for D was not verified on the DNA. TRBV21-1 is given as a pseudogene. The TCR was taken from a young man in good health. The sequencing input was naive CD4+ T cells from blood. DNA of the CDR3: TGTGCCAGCCCTCCCGGGACGGCAGGCCGGGGGGATGAGCAGTTCTTC. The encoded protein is CASPPGTAGRGDEQFF.